The clone carrying this T cell receptor (beta chain) came up a few times. The antigen remains unidentified. In the same sample, other DNA sequences code for this CDR3. PCR involved 60 Vbeta and 13 Jbeta primers. Some clones are missing from TCRdb's copy, which holds only in-frame ones; the method was immunoSEQ multiplex PCR. The sample includes around 190,000 clones, about 86% of them seen just once. The data are from a study of cytomegalovirus exposure and HLA in healthy donors. Study outcomes and limitations: Donors belonging to an Asian-associated ancestry cluster reportedly showed fewer N-insertions in productive TCRs than the approximately 670-donor mean, according to what a later analysis found.

The germline V gene encodes CDR1 SGHTA and CDR2 FQGNSA. CDR3 length: 12 amino acids. Trimming took off 0 bases at V and 4 bases at J, with 3 bases between the two ends. Input material: PBMCs. V usage is TRBV7-2 and J usage is TRBJ2-5, with unresolved D. The sequence was obtained from a man aged 35-49 years in good health and CMV-seropositive. In nucleotides, the CDR3 is TGTGCCAGCAGCTTAGCGAGAGAGACCCAGTACTTC. Its protein product is CASSLARETQYF.